This T cell receptor (beta chain) is drawn from a study of cytomegalovirus exposure and HLA in healthy donors. Study-wide results and caveats: The finding came from a later analysis; first-cohort TCR clusters tended to co-occur in the 120 or so validation repertoires.

Data came from immunoSEQ multiplex PCR; TCRdb stores just in-frame clones and leaves some out. The data show 260,000 or so clones, with around nine tenths seen just once and around 0.92% held by the top ten. This clone has a single count. Its antigen remains unknown. The sample comprised PBMCs. The sequence was collected from a woman under 30 in good health and CMV-seronegative.

CDR3 coding DNA: TGCGCCAGCAGCCAAGGGGACAGAGCCAATTATGGCTACACCTTC. This encodes CASSQGDRANYGYTF. This rearrangement joins TRBV4-1 to TRBJ1-2; TRBD1 matches 7 bases. The V gene end was trimmed by 1 base and the J gene end by 5 bases; junction bases not matched to a gene: 7. CDR1 MGHRA and CDR2 YSYEKL come from the germline V gene. The CDR3 is 15 amino acids.